This TCR beta chain was recovered during a study of T cells after yellow fever vaccination. Study-level results: A minor fraction of clonotypes spanned both CD4 and CD8 compartments.

The sample holds many counts of this clonotype. Its antigen is still unknown. This CDR3 contains 17 residues. With V trimmed by 7 bases and J by 0 bases, 3 bases remained unmatched. Germline CDR1 and CDR2: LNHDA and SQIVND (reference sequence). 5'RACE template switching added a universal primer site and UMIs to TCR cDNA. TCRdb recomputed calls from the 5' RACE reads with MiXCR, one row per CDR3 protein. The sample lists about 120,000 distinct CDR3 sequences; 5.5% to 8% were seen once. The chain combines TRBV19 with TRBJ2-2; 15 bases line up with TRBD2. The sequence was collected from a man aged 18 to 29 who received the YFV17D yellow fever vaccine. Here the sequenced sample was CD4+ T cells sorted from PBMCs, taken about 49 days after the first yellow fever vaccination. For the CDR3, the DNA is TGTGCCAGTACAAGGACTAGCGGGGGGGCGAACACCGGGGAGCTGTTTTTT. The encoded protein is CASTRTSGGANTGELFF. Supplemented by reference TRBV19 and TRBJ2-2, the full variable domain reads DGGITQSPKYLFRKEGQNVTLSCEQNLNHDAMYWYRQDPGQGLRLIYYSQIVNDFQKGDIAEGYSVSREKKESFPLTVTSAQKNPTAFYLCASTRTSGGANTGELFFGEGSRLTVL.